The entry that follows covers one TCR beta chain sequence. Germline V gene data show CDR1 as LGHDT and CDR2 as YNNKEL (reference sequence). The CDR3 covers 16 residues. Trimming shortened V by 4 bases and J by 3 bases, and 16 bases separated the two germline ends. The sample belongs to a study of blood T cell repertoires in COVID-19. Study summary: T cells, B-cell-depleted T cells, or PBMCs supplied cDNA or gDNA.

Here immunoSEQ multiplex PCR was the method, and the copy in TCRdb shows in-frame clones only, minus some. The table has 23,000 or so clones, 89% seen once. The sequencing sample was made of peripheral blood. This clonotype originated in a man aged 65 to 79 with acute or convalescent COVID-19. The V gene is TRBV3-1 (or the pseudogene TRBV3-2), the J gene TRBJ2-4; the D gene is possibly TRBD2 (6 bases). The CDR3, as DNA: TGTGCCAGCAGCCGGGGAGGAGGGAGGAGCAAAAACATTCAGTACTTC. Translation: CASSRGGGRSKNIQYF.